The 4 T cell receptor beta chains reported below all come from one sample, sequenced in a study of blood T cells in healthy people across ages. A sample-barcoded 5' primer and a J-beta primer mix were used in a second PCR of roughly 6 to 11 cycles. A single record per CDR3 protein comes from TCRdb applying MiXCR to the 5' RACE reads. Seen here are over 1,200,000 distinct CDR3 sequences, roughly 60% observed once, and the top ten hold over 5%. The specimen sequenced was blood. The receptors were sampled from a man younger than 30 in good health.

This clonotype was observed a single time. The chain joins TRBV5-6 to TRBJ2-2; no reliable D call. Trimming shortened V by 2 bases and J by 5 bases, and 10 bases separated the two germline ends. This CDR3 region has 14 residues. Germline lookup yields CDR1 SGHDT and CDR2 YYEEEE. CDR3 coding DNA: TGTGCCAGCAGCTTTACGTTCCCGACCGGGGAGCTGTTTTTT. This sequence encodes CASSFTFPTGELFF.

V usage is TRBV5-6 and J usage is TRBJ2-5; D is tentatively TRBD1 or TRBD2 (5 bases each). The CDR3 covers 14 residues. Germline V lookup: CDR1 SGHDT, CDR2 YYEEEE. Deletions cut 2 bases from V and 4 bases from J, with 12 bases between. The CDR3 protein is CASSFGARGETQYF. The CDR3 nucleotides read TGTGCCAGCAGCTTCGGGGCTCGTGGAGAGACCCAGTACTTC.

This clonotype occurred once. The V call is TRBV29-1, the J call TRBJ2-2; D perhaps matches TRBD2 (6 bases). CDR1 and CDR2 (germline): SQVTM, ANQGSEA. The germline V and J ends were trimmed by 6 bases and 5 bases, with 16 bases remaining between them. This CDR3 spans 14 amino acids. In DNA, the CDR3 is TGCAGCGTCTTTTCACGGGAGTCTACCGGGGAGCTGTTTTTT. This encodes CSVFSRESTGELFF.

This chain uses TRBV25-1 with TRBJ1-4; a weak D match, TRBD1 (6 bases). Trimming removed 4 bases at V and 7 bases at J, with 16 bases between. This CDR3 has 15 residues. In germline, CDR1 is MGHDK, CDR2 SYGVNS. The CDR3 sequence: CASSAYGGLGEKLFF. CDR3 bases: TGTGCCAGCAGTGCCTATGGGGGCTTGGGTGAAAAACTGTTTTTT.